The 2 T cell receptor beta chains in this list originate from one sample, sequenced in a study of blood T cells in healthy people across ages. Next came a second PCR, run for about 6 to 12 cycles, which used a sample-barcoded 5' primer along with a J-beta primer mix. TCRdb processed the 5' RACE reads anew with MiXCR; each CDR3 protein has one entry. This table holds about 290,000 distinct CDR3 sequences, 25% to 30% found once. The sequencing sample was made of blood. These receptors all come from an older woman in good health.

This clonotype was detected a few times. The chain recombines TRBV20-1 with TRBJ2-5, with 7 bases lining up with TRBD2. The CDR3 is 13 residues long. Germline loops: CDR1 DFQATT, CDR2 SNEGSKA (reference sequence). V trimming: 3 bases; J trimming: 7 bases; junction bases outside the gene matches: 8. In DNA form, the CDR3 reads TGCAGTGCTAGGACTAGCCGGGATGGGACCCAGTACTTC. Protein sequence: CSARTSRDGTQYF.

V gene TRBV20-1 combines with J gene TRBJ2-1; TRBD2 matches 8 bases. Germline V gene lookup returns CDR1 DFQATT and CDR2 SNEGSKA (reference sequence). The CDR3 length is 13 residues. V was clipped by 4 bases and J by 8 bases; unmatched bases: 7. The CDR3: CSATGRARDEQFF. The DNA for the CDR3 is TGCAGTGCTACCGGGAGGGCCAGGGATGAGCAGTTCTTC.